A single sample is the source of the 12 T cell receptor beta chains below, sequenced in a study of identical twins. MiXCR was run by TCRdb on the 5' RACE reads, yielding one entry per CDR3 protein. The table shows 1.5 million to 2 million distinct CDR3 sequences, with about 32% occurring only once. Sequencing used cord blood. The receptors derive from a newborn girl in good health.

This chain uses TRBV24-1 with TRBJ2-1; possibly TRBD2 for D (5 bases). The CDR3 length is 13 residues. Deletions cut 6 bases from V and 13 bases from J, with 18 bases between. Germline V lookup: CDR1 KGHDR, CDR2 SFDVKD. CDR3 sequence (DNA): TGTGCCACCAGTCGGGGTTCGTGGGAGACCCAGTTCTTC. Translation gives CATSRGSWETQFF.

At least ten counts were recorded for this clonotype. The chain links TRBV14 to TRBJ2-3, with TRBD2 as a possible D gene (6 bases). In germline, CDR1 is SGHDN, CDR2 FVKESK. There are 16 residues in the CDR3. Trimming stripped 3 bases from V and 2 bases from J, with 15 bases between. CDR3 nucleotide sequence: TGTGCCAGCAGCCATTTGGGCGGGGATTACACAGATACGCAGTATTTT. It is translated as CASSHLGGDYTDTQYF. Combining the CDR3 with reference TRBV14 and TRBJ2-3 gives the whole variable domain EAGVTQFPSHSVIEKGQTVTLRCDPISGHDNLYWYRRVMGKEIKFLLHFVKESKQDESGMPNNRFLAERTGGTYSTLKVQPAELEDSGVYFCASSHLGGDYTDTQYFGPGTRLTVL.

The chain has TRBV20-1 and TRBJ2-5; a possible D gene is TRBD2 (6 bases). CDR1 and CDR2 (germline): DFQATT, SNEGSKA (reference sequence). CDR3 length: 16 residues. The V gene lost 0 bases and the J gene lost 11 bases, with 25 bases spanning the gap. The CDR3 loop reads CSARDPGGWMSGEQYF. CDR3 in DNA: TGCAGTGCTAGAGACCCTGGTGGGTGGATGTCGGGGGAGCAGTACTTC.

The chain joins TRBV25-1 to TRBJ1-1; weak D call: TRBD1 (5 bases). V dropped 3 bases and J dropped 8 bases, with 19 bases sitting between them. Germline-derived CDR1 and CDR2 are MGHDK and SYGVNS. The CDR3 totals 15 residues. CDR3 residues: CASSDSGSGGQEAFF. In DNA form, the CDR3 reads TGTGCCAGCAGTGATTCCGGTTCGGGAGGACAAGAAGCTTTCTTT. Variable domain in full (rest from reference TRBV25-1 and TRBJ1-1): EADIYQTPRYLVIGTGKKITLECSQTMGHDKMYWYQQDPGMELHLIHYSYGVNSTEKGDLSSESTVSRIRTEHFPLTLESARPSHTSQYLCASSDSGSGGQEAFFGQGTRLTVV.

This clonotype was recorded many times. The chain has TRBV25-1 and TRBJ2-4, with 9 bases aligning to TRBD1. The CDR3 has 19 amino acids. V was clipped by 1 base and J by 0 bases; unmatched bases: 10. The V gene's germline CDR1 is MGHDK and CDR2 SYGVNS. CDR3 sequence: CASSEWGTGGPLAKNIQYF. The CDR3 DNA sequence: TGTGCCAGCAGTGAATGGGGTACAGGGGGCCCTTTAGCCAAAAACATTCAGTACTTC.

This sequence joins TRBV7-2 and TRBJ2-1; 9 bases are shared with TRBD1. Germline-derived CDR1 and CDR2 are SGHTA and FQGNSA. The CDR3 is 19 amino acids. Losses at the gene ends were 5 bases for V and 0 bases for J; bases not matched to a gene: 14. The CDR3 sequence: CASSLRTGALSSSYNEQFF. In DNA, the CDR3 is TGTGCCAGCAGCCTAAGGACAGGGGCGCTTTCTAGCTCCTACAATGAGCAGTTCTTC.

The chain combines TRBV5-1 with TRBJ2-2; no clear D. V lost 0 bases and J 1 base, leaving 7 bases between the germline ends. The CDR3 is 15 residues long. Germline lookup yields CDR1 SGHRS and CDR2 YFSETQ. Here the CDR3 DNA reads TGCGCCAGCAGCTTGGTGCCAAAGAACACCGGGGAGCTGTTTTTT. Translating it yields CASSLVPKNTGELFF. Filled out from reference TRBV5-1 and TRBJ2-2, the complete variable domain reads KAGVTQTPRYLIKTRGQQVTLSCSPISGHRSVSWYQQTPGQGLQFLFEYFSETQRNKGNFPGRFSGRQFSNSRSEMNVSTLELGDSALYLCASSLVPKNTGELFFGEGSRLTVL.

This rearrangement joins TRBV5-1 to TRBJ2-3; TRBD2 matches at 8 bases. There are 15 residues in the CDR3. With 5 bases clipped from V and 2 bases from J, the junction kept 7 bases outside the gene matches. Germline lookup yields CDR1 SGHRS and CDR2 YFSETQ. CDR3 coding DNA: TGCGCCAGCAGTTCGGGGGGGATACCCACAGATACGCAGTATTTT. Amino acids: CASSSGGIPTDTQYF.

The genes are TRBV11-2 and TRBJ2-5; no clear D gene. CDR3 length: 14 residues. Germline CDR1 and CDR2: SGHAT and FQNNGV. V lost 6 bases and J lost 1, with 12 bases in between. The CDR3: CASSRVLSQETQYF. For the CDR3, the DNA is TGTGCCAGCAGTAGGGTCTTATCCCAAGAGACCCAGTACTTC.

The chain couples TRBV5-6 to TRBJ2-1; 9 bases map to TRBD1. The CDR3 covers 15 residues. Per the germline V gene, CDR1 is SGHDT and CDR2 is YYEEEE. V trimming: 0 bases; J trimming: 9 bases; junction bases outside the gene matches: 7. CDR3 bases: TGTGCCAGCAGCTTGGGTGGGACAGGGCGCCTTGAGCAGTTCTTC. Residues: CASSLGGTGRLEQFF.

The table lists this clonotype with a few counts. The V and J genes are TRBV20-1 and TRBJ2-1, with TRBD2 matching 10 bases. CDR1 DFQATT and CDR2 SNEGSKA come from the germline V gene (reference sequence). Trimming cost V 3 bases and J 0 bases; bases outside gene matches: 2. This CDR3 has 15 residues. The CDR3 bases are TGCAGTGCTAGCGGGACTAGCGTCTCCTACAATGAGCAGTTCTTC. It codes for CSASGTSVSYNEQFF.

The chain joins TRBV6-1 to TRBJ1-2; tentatively, D is TRBD1 (6 bases). V was cut by 3 bases and J by 7 bases, with 18 bases left in between. Germline V lookup: CDR1 MNHNS, CDR2 SASEGT. This CDR3 contains 15 residues. For the CDR3, the DNA is TGTGCCAGCAGTGAGTTCCCGGGGGGCGCCGCTGGCTACACCTTC. Residues: CASSEFPGGAAGYTF.